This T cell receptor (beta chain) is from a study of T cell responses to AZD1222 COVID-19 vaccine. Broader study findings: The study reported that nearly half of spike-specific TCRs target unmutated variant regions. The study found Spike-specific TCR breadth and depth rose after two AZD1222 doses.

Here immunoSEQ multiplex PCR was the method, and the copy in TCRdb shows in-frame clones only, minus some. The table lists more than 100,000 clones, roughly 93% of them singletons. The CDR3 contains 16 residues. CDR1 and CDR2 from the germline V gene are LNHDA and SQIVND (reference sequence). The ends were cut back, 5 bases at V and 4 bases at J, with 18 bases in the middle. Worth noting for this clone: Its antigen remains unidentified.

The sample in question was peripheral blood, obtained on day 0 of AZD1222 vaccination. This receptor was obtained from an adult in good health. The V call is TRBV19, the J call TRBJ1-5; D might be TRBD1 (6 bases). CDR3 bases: TGTGCCAGTAGTCGACAAGGACAGATGATAAATCAGCCCCAGCATTTT. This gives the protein CASSRQGQMINQPQHF.